The 9 T cell receptor beta chains below come from one sample, sequenced in a study of T cells after yellow fever vaccination. TCRdb ran MiXCR on the 5' RACE reads and lists one entry per CDR3 protein. The sample shows about 230,000 distinct CDR3 sequences, about 7% of them seen only once. The specimen comprised CD4+ T cells sorted from PBMCs, sampled on the day of the yellow fever booster vaccination. These receptors were obtained from a man younger than 40 who received the YFV17D yellow fever vaccine.

Comments on this clonotype: One end of the junction fails to match germline, which may point to a read error. This chain uses TRBV20-1 with TRBJ2-1, with TRBD2 matching 13 bases. There are 20 residues in the CDR3. CDR1 is DFQATT, CDR2 SNEGSKA, per germline (reference sequence). The CDR3: CCARDSQPPGTSGNYNEQFF. The CDR3 nucleotides read TGCTGTGCTAGAGATTCCCAGCCCCCCGGGACTAGCGGGAATTACAATGAGCAGTTCTTC.

The chain links TRBV20-1 to TRBJ2-5; D may be TRBD1 or TRBD2 (6 bases each). Germline V lookup: CDR1 DFQATT, CDR2 SNEGSKA (reference sequence). Trimming shortened V by 6 bases and J by 1 base, and 15 bases separated the two germline ends. The CDR3 has 14 amino acids. CDR3 sequence reads: CSAPPSGAQETQYF. The CDR3 DNA sequence: TGCAGTGCGCCCCCCTCGGGGGCCCAAGAGACCCAGTACTTC.

Details on this clonotype: An end of the junction differs from the germline gene, which may be a read error. This rearrangement joins TRBV20-1 to TRBJ2-1; 15 bases are a match to TRBD2. The germline CDR1 and CDR2 sequences are DFQATT and SNEGSKA (reference sequence). CDR3 length: 16 amino acids. The CDR3 sequence: CCAPGLAGGIYNEQFF. The CDR3 coding sequence is TGCTGTGCGCCGGGACTAGCGGGAGGAATATACAATGAGCAGTTCTTC.

Many counts were recorded for this clonotype. The CDR3 sequence is CASSTRDRPNTEAFF. CDR3 coding DNA: TGCGCCAGCAGCACCCGGGACAGACCGAACACTGAAGCTTTCTTT. V gene TRBV4-3 combines with J gene TRBJ1-1; 7 nucleotides line up with TRBD1. Germline CDR1 is LGHNA and CDR2 is YSLEER. CDR3 size: 15 residues. J gave up 1 base and V 5 bases, and 7 bases lay outside the gene matches.

This clonotype was picked up a small number of times. The chain uses TRBV19 and TRBJ2-5; tentatively, D is TRBD1 (6 bases). The CDR3 is 16 amino acids. Germline CDR1 LNHDA, CDR2 SQIVND (reference sequence). The V gene lost 4 bases and the J gene lost 4 bases, with 19 bases spanning the gap. In nucleotides, the CDR3 is TGTGCCAGTAGTAGGAACCCCACAGGGAACGCAGAGACCCAGTACTTC. Translation gives CASSRNPTGNAETQYF.

This clonotype was seen only a few times. The rearrangement uses TRBV7-9 and TRBJ1-3; D may be TRBD1 (5 bases). The germline V and J ends were trimmed by 3 bases and 2 bases, with 11 bases remaining between them. Germline CDR1 reads SEHNR; CDR2 reads FQNEAQ (reference sequence). This CDR3 region has 15 residues. The CDR3 DNA reads as TGTGCCAGCAGCTTGAGGGAGACAGCTGGAAACACCATATATTTT. It encodes CASSLRETAGNTIYF. The full variable domain, with the rest looked up from reference TRBV7-9 and TRBJ1-3, is DTGVSQNPRHKITKRGQNVTFRCDPISEHNRLYWYRQTLGQGPEFLTYFQNEAQLEKSRLLSDRFSAERPKGSFSTLEIQRTEQGDSAMYLCASSLRETAGNTIYFGEGSWLTVV.

The chain links TRBV28 to TRBJ2-1, with 8 bases matching TRBD2. The CDR3 sequence is 15 residues long. Germline assignment: CDR1 MDHEN and CDR2 SYDVKM. Trimming at V came to 7 bases and at J to 3 bases, leaving 8 bases not matched to a gene. The CDR3 nucleotides are TGTGCCAGCACCCCGGGAGGGGTCAACTACAATGAGCAGTTCTTC. Its protein is CASTPGGVNYNEQFF.

The sample holds many counts of this clonotype. This sequence joins TRBV24-1 and TRBJ2-7; no firm D call. V lost 0 bases, J lost 6 bases, and 2 bases lay in between. The CDR3 loop spans 11 amino acids. Germline CDR1 and CDR2: KGHDR and SFDVKD. The CDR3 spells CATSDLGEQYF. CDR3 coding DNA: TGTGCCACCAGTGATTTGGGCGAGCAGTACTTC.

The CDR3 bases are TGTGCCAGCAGCCTCAGACTCCATGAGCAGTTCTTC. It encodes CASSLRLHEQFF. The rearrangement joins TRBV7-2 to TRBJ2-1; D is uncertain. This CDR3 region has 12 residues. Germline assignment: CDR1 SGHTA and CDR2 FQGNSA. The ends were cut back, 5 bases at V and 8 bases at J, with 10 bases in the middle.